This passage covers 17 T cell receptor beta chains from one sample sequenced in a study of blood T cell repertoires in COVID-19. Data came from immunoSEQ multiplex PCR; TCRdb stores just in-frame clones and leaves some out. The sample has fewer than 70,000 clones, 80% to 85% seen once; the top ten hold approximately 8.8%. The specimen was peripheral blood. The receptors were sampled from a man in his forties or fifties with active COVID-19.

V and J are TRBV5-1 and TRBJ2-3, with TRBD1 matching 8 bases. Germline loops: CDR1 SGHRS, CDR2 YFSETQ. After removal of 1 base from V and 2 bases from J, the junction contained 6 bases not matched to a gene. This CDR3 comprises 16 residues. In DNA, the CDR3 is TGCGCCAGCAGCTTGTTAGTGACAGGGGTCACAGATACGCAGTATTTT. This translates into CASSLLVTGVTDTQYF. Full variable domain (rest looked up from reference TRBV5-1 and TRBJ2-3): KAGVTQTPRYLIKTRGQQVTLSCSPISGHRSVSWYQQTPGQGLQFLFEYFSETQRNKGNFPGRFSGRQFSNSRSEMNVSTLELGDSALYLCASSLLVTGVTDTQYFGPGTRLTVL.

V and J are TRBV11-2 and TRBJ1-1; 7 bases line up with TRBD1. The V gene's germline CDR1 is SGHAT and CDR2 FQNNGV. Trimming removed 1 base from V and 1 base from J; junction bases left unmatched: 12. The CDR3 runs to 18 residues. CDR3 protein: CASSLVGALQGRNTEAFF. The CDR3 nucleotides read TGTGCCAGCAGCTTAGTAGGGGCCCTACAGGGGAGGAACACTGAAGCTTTCTTT. The variable domain in full, with the rest retrieved from reference TRBV11-2 and TRBJ1-1, is EAGVAQSPRYKIIEKRQSVAFWCNPISGHATLYWYQQILGQGPKLLIQFQNNGVVDDSQLPKDRFSAERLKGVDSTLKIQPAKLEDSAVYLCASSLVGALQGRNTEAFFGQGTRLTVV.

The gene calls are TRBV6-5 and TRBJ2-3, with 7 bases lining up with TRBD2. The CDR3 runs to 15 residues. J was trimmed by 2 bases and V by 7 bases; bases with no gene match: 9. Germline CDR1 and CDR2: MNHEY and SVGAGI. CDR3 DNA: TGTGCCAGCAAGGGAAAGGGGACTATCACAGATACGCAGTATTTT. It specifies CASKGKGTITDTQYF.

The rearrangement uses TRBV3-1 (or the pseudogene TRBV3-2) and TRBJ2-5, with a weak D call TRBD2 (6 bases). Germline V gives CDR1 LGHDT, CDR2 YNNKEL (reference sequence). V was pared by 3 bases and J by 1 base, with 12 bases between. The CDR3 is made up of 15 amino acids. CDR3 amino acids: CASSHPRDSQETQYF. CDR3 DNA sequence: TGTGCCAGCAGCCATCCCCGGGACTCCCAAGAGACCCAGTACTTC.

The chain couples TRBV10-3 to TRBJ2-2, with TRBD2 as a possible D gene (6 bases). The CDR3 extends over 13 amino acids. The V end lost 3 bases, the J end lost 15 bases, and 17 bases lay between the germline ends. Germline assignment: CDR1 ENHRY and CDR2 SYGVKD. CDR3 protein: CAISDDGTSRMFF. CDR3 coding DNA: TGTGCCATCAGTGATGACGGGACTTCGAGGATGTTTTTT.

The CDR3 coding sequence is TGTGCCAGCAGCTGGGGGCGGGACTATGGCTACACCTTC. Translation gives CASSWGRDYGYTF. V gene TRBV7-9 combines with J gene TRBJ1-2; D may be TRBD1 (6 bases). Trimming left V 4 bases short and J 3 bases short, with 9 bases between. CDR1 and CDR2 (germline): SEHNR, FQNEAQ (reference sequence). The CDR3 loop spans 13 amino acids. Looking up the rest from reference TRBV7-9 and TRBJ1-2 gives the full variable domain: DTGVSQNPRHKITKRGQNVTFRCDPISEHNRLYWYRQTLGQGPEFLTYFQNEAQLEKSRLLSDRFSAERPKGSFSTLEIQRTEQGDSAMYLCASSWGRDYGYTFGSGTRLTVV.

The chain couples TRBV21-1 to TRBJ1-1; whether TRBD1, the table's D call, matches the DNA was not checked. TRBV21-1 is labeled a pseudogene. The CDR3 spans 19 residues. CDR3 in DNA: TGTGCCAGCAGCAAAGGTTTTCGCGACAGGGGGGTCATGAACACTGAAGCTTTCTTT. It yields the protein CASSKGFRDRGVMNTEAFF.

This clone occurred once. The chain links TRBV12-3 or TRBV12-4 to TRBJ2-7; 10 nucleotides match TRBD1. V lost 8 bases to trimming and J lost 3 bases; unmatched junction nucleotides: 4. This CDR3 spans 13 amino acids. CDR3 in amino acids: CASRGTGDYEQYF. CDR3 DNA sequence: TGTGCCAGCCGAGGGACAGGGGACTACGAGCAGTACTTC.

V and J are TRBV11-2 and TRBJ1-5; D uncertain. Germline CDR1 is SGHAT and CDR2 is FQNNGV. Trimming left V 4 bases short and J 5 bases short, with 9 bases between. The CDR3 contains 13 residues. The chain's CDR3 is CASSSGLDQPQHF. CDR3 bases: TGTGCCAGCAGCTCGGGGTTAGATCAGCCCCAGCATTTT.

The chain recombines TRBV7-2 with TRBJ1-6; the match to TRBD1 covers 9 bases. V shed 1 base, J shed 9 bases, and the junction held 1 base outside the gene matches. CDR1 and CDR2 (germline): SGHTA, FQGNSA. CDR3 size: 14 residues. CDR3 amino acids: CASSLEDRGSPLHF. As DNA, the CDR3 is TGTGCCAGCAGCTTAGAGGACAGGGGTTCACCCCTCCACTTT. Based on the CDR3 plus reference TRBV7-2 and TRBJ1-6, the full variable domain is GAGVSQSPSNKVTEKGKDVELRCDPISGHTALYWYRQSLGQGLEFLIYFQGNSAPDKSGLPSDRFSAERTGGSVSTLTIQRTQQEDSAVYLCASSLEDRGSPLHFGNGTRLTVT.

The rearrangement links TRBV4-1 to TRBJ1-2; D remains unclear. The V gene lost 1 base and the J gene lost 5 bases, with 11 bases spanning the gap. There are 14 residues in the CDR3. Looked up from germline, CDR1 is MGHRA and CDR2 is YSYEKL. The CDR3 DNA follows: TGCGCCAGCAGCCAAGGAGGCAGTAATTATGGCTACACCTTC. It encodes CASSQGGSNYGYTF.

The gene calls are TRBV5-1 and TRBJ2-1, with 11 nucleotides matching TRBD2. The CDR3 is 15 residues long. After removal of 4 bases from V and 8 bases from J, the junction contained 8 bases not matched to a gene. CDR1 and CDR2 from the germline V gene are SGHRS and YFSETQ. CDR3: CASSQGTSGPHEQFF. The DNA of the CDR3 is TGCGCCAGCAGCCAGGGGACTAGCGGTCCACATGAGCAGTTCTTC.

V gene TRBV5-1 combines with J gene TRBJ2-5, with 7 bases that match TRBD1. CDR3 length: 15 residues. CDR1 SGHRS and CDR2 YFSETQ come from the germline V gene. V shed 0 bases, J shed 2 bases, and the junction held 4 bases outside the gene matches. The CDR3 is CASSLAGTVQETQYF. Written as DNA, the CDR3 is TGCGCCAGCAGCTTGGCCGGGACAGTTCAAGAGACCCAGTACTTC.

The CDR3 spells CASSTGLRAEETQYF. CDR3 nucleotides: TGTGCCAGCAGCACAGGACTACGGGCTGAAGAGACCCAGTACTTC. This rearrangement joins TRBV3-1 (or the pseudogene TRBV3-2) to TRBJ2-5, with D perhaps matching TRBD2 (6 bases). V dropped 5 bases and J dropped 3 bases, with 16 bases sitting between them. The CDR3 is 15 amino acids. Germline V gene sequence: CDR1 LGHDT, CDR2 YNNKEL (reference sequence).

The chain links TRBV29-1 to TRBJ1-2, with D possibly TRBD1 on 5 matching bases. Trimming took off 3 bases at V and 8 bases at J, with 19 bases between the two ends. The CDR3 has 14 residues. Germline CDR1 reads SQVTM; CDR2 reads ANQGSEA. CDR3 amino acids: CSVDGGSGKLGYTF. CDR3 nucleotide sequence: TGCAGCGTTGACGGCGGTTCAGGGAAGCTCGGCTACACCTTC.

This chain links TRBV30 with TRBJ1-1, with TRBD1 identical over 11 bases. The length of the CDR3 is 13 residues. Germline lookup yields CDR1 GTSNPN and CDR2 SVGIG (reference sequence). With V trimmed by 5 bases and J by 5 bases, 4 bases remained unmatched. DNA for the CDR3: TGTGCCTGGGTGGGGACAGGGGGGACTGAAGCTTTCTTT. Translated: CAWVGTGGTEAFF. Complete variable domain (other parts from reference TRBV30 and TRBJ1-1): SQTIHQWPATLVQPVGSPLSLECTVEGTSNPNLYWYRQAAGRGLQLLFYSVGIGQISSEVPQNLSASRPQDRQFILSSKKLLLSDSGFYLCAWVGTGGTEAFFGQGTRLTVV.

This chain connects TRBV5-1 to TRBJ1-6; 8 bases line up with TRBD1. Germline V CDR1 and CDR2: SGHRS, YFSETQ. The CDR3 sequence is 14 residues long. Trimming cost V 2 bases and J 9 bases; bases outside gene matches: 4. CDR3 bases: TGCGCCAGCAGCTTCGGACAGGGATCTTCACCCCTCCACTTT. The encoded protein is CASSFGQGSSPLHF.